The 24 T cell receptor beta chains below were found in one sample sequenced in a study of cytomegalovirus exposure and HLA in healthy donors. PCR amplification relied on 60 Vbeta primers (plus 13 Jbeta primers). The table came from immunoSEQ multiplex PCR; TCRdb's copy has only in-frame clones and leaves some out. The sample lists about 190,000 clones, 80% occurring once. Sequencing was performed on PBMCs. The source is a boy younger than 18 in good health and CMV-seronegative.

The chain uses TRBV5-1 and TRBJ2-5; D remains unclear. V lost 2 bases and J 1 base, leaving 9 bases between the germline ends. From germline, CDR1 is SGHRS and CDR2 YFSETQ. The CDR3 totals 14 residues. CDR3 amino acids: CASSFGAIQETQYF. The DNA of the CDR3 is TGCGCCAGCAGCTTCGGAGCCATCCAAGAGACCCAGTACTTC.

The V gene is TRBV9, the J gene TRBJ1-5, with a possible D match to TRBD1 (5 bases). V was trimmed by 4 bases and J by 0 bases, leaving 11 bases between them. CDR3 length: 15 residues. The germline gives CDR1 SGDLS, CDR2 YYNGEE. As DNA, the CDR3 is TGTGCCAGCAGCCCGGGGGGGGATAGCAATCAGCCCCAGCATTTT. As protein: CASSPGGDSNQPQHF.

This clone has more than one count but fewer than ten. The CDR3 spells CASRPGINTGELFF. CDR3 nucleotides: TGTGCCAGCAGGCCCGGGATTAACACCGGGGAGCTGTTTTTT. The chain recombines TRBV5-6 with TRBJ2-2; the D gene is possibly TRBD2 (5 bases). Germline loops: CDR1 SGHDT, CDR2 YYEEEE. This CDR3 contains 14 residues. Deletions cut 5 bases from V and 2 bases from J, with 10 bases between.

CDR3 coding DNA: TGTGCCAGCAGCTCCCGACAGGGGGGCACAACCTACAATGAGCAGTTCTTC. Protein: CASSSRQGGTTYNEQFF. This chain connects TRBV11-3 to TRBJ2-1; 9 bases are a match to TRBD1. With 4 bases clipped from V and 2 bases from J, the junction kept 9 bases outside the gene matches. The CDR3 runs to 17 residues. Germline-derived CDR1 and CDR2 are SGHNT and YENEEA.

This chain uses TRBV29-1 with TRBJ2-3; no firm D call. The germline V gene has CDR1 SQVTM and CDR2 ANQGSEA. This CDR3 region has 13 residues. Deletions cut 1 base from V and 2 bases from J, with 7 bases between. CDR3 DNA sequence: TGCAGCGTTGAAGGCAGATTCACAGATACGCAGTATTTT. As protein: CSVEGRFTDTQYF.

This clone came up a few times. The V gene is TRBV7-2, the J gene TRBJ1-4, with D possibly being TRBD1 (6 bases). Trimming shortened V by 5 bases and J by 6 bases, and 10 bases separated the two germline ends. The V gene's germline CDR1 is SGHTA and CDR2 FQGNSA. The CDR3 sequence is 13 residues long. CDR3 sequence: CASSPGDYEKLFF. The CDR3 region has the DNA TGTGCCAGCAGCCCAGGGGATTATGAAAAACTGTTTTTT.

This rearrangement joins TRBV9 to TRBJ2-1; D may be TRBD2 (6 bases). Trimming took 4 bases from V and 3 from J, leaving 26 bases between them. The CDR3 runs to 19 residues. Germline loops: CDR1 SGDLS, CDR2 YYNGEE. The CDR3 sequence is CASSFRGETGDLVYNEQFF. CDR3 coding DNA: TGTGCCAGCAGCTTTAGAGGGGAAACGGGGGATCTGGTCTACAATGAGCAGTTCTTC.

The rearrangement uses TRBV11-2 and TRBJ1-4; 9 bases match TRBD1. The CDR3 sequence is 15 residues long. CDR1 and CDR2 (germline): SGHAT, FQNNGV. The trim removed 3 bases at V and 6 bases at J, leaving 5 bases unmatched. CDR3 protein: CASSLTGTGYEKLFF. Here the CDR3 DNA reads TGTGCCAGCAGCTTGACCGGGACAGGGTATGAAAAACTGTTTTTT.

This sequence joins TRBV19 and TRBJ1-1, with 8 nucleotides matching TRBD1. This CDR3 has 15 amino acids. The V gene's germline CDR1 is LNHDA and CDR2 SQIVND (reference sequence). After removal of 2 bases from V and 1 base from J, the junction contained 3 bases not matched to a gene. Here the CDR3 DNA reads TGTGCCAGTAGTATACTAGGACAGGGGAACACTGAAGCTTTCTTT. It yields the protein CASSILGQGNTEAFF.

The chain recombines TRBV4-3 with TRBJ2-3; D possibly corresponds to TRBD1 (6 bases). The V end was cut by 1 base, the J end by 2 bases, with 16 bases between. This CDR3 has 17 residues. Germline V CDR1 and CDR2: LGHNA, YSLEER. The DNA of the CDR3 is TGCGCCAGCAGCCAAGGTCGGTTGGGGGCTAACACAGATACGCAGTATTTT. It is translated as CASSQGRLGANTDTQYF.

CDR3 sequence: CASSFRTSGGYEQYF. The DNA of the CDR3 is TGCGCCAGCAGCTTTCGGACTAGCGGGGGCTACGAGCAGTACTTC. The chain recombines TRBV5-1 with TRBJ2-7; 13 nucleotides align to TRBD2. This CDR3 is 15 amino acids long. With 2 bases clipped from V and 3 bases from J, the junction kept 2 bases outside the gene matches. Germline V lookup: CDR1 SGHRS, CDR2 YFSETQ. Full variable domain (remainder filled in from reference TRBV5-1 and TRBJ2-7): KAGVTQTPRYLIKTRGQQVTLSCSPISGHRSVSWYQQTPGQGLQFLFEYFSETQRNKGNFPGRFSGRQFSNSRSEMNVSTLELGDSALYLCASSFRTSGGYEQYFGPGTRLTVT.

This clone has only a few counts. The chain couples TRBV9 to TRBJ2-1; 7 nucleotides agree with TRBD1. Trimming took 0 bases from V and 8 from J; bases not matched to a gene: 8. CDR1 and CDR2 (germline): SGDLS, YYNGEE. The CDR3 totals 15 residues. CDR3 region: CASSVGQAQGDEQFF. The CDR3 DNA reads as TGTGCCAGCAGCGTAGGACAGGCCCAGGGGGATGAGCAGTTCTTC.

V is TRBV4-2 and J is TRBJ2-1; 9 nucleotides match TRBD2. This CDR3 region has 16 residues. J was trimmed by 12 bases and V by 8 bases; bases with no gene match: 20. Per germline, CDR1 LGHNA and CDR2 YNFKEQ. CDR3 in amino acids: CASGERSSGRKERQFF. CDR3 in DNA: TGTGCCAGCGGTGAACGAAGTAGCGGGAGAAAGGAGAGGCAGTTCTTC.

The V gene is TRBV29-1, the J gene TRBJ2-3, with 7 bases aligning to TRBD2. CDR1 and CDR2 (germline): SQVTM, ANQGSEA. The CDR3 spans 15 residues. J lost 2 bases, V lost 1 base, and 6 bases had no gene match. CDR3: CSVEGGRDYTDTQYF. The CDR3, as DNA: TGCAGCGTTGAAGGGGGTAGGGACTACACAGATACGCAGTATTTT.

The chain has TRBV5-1 and TRBJ1-1, with D perhaps TRBD1 (5 bases). The germline V gene encodes CDR1 SGHRS and CDR2 YFSETQ. Trimming removed 0 bases at V and 7 bases at J, with 25 bases between. The CDR3 is 18 amino acids. The chain's CDR3 is CASSLAGGFGPRQLEAFF. The CDR3 nucleotides are TGCGCCAGCAGCTTGGCCGGGGGATTTGGGCCAAGGCAACTTGAAGCTTTCTTT. The whole variable domain, remainder taken from reference TRBV5-1 and TRBJ1-1, is KAGVTQTPRYLIKTRGQQVTLSCSPISGHRSVSWYQQTPGQGLQFLFEYFSETQRNKGNFPGRFSGRQFSNSRSEMNVSTLELGDSALYLCASSLAGGFGPRQLEAFFGQGTRLTVV.

This chain joins TRBV6-1 and TRBJ2-5; D is unresolved. Germline V gene lookup returns CDR1 MNHNS and CDR2 SASEGT. Between the trimmed V and J ends, which lost 6 bases and 3 bases, there was a span of 17 bases. The CDR3 covers 15 residues. As DNA, the CDR3 is TGTGCCAGCAGCTCCCGTGTGGGCCCGGAAGAGACCCAGTACTTC. Encoded protein: CASSSRVGPEETQYF.

The V and J genes are TRBV6-5 and TRBJ2-4; 8 bases match TRBD2. Trimming cost V 5 bases and J 0 bases; bases outside gene matches: 3. In germline, CDR1 is MNHEY, CDR2 SVGAGI. The CDR3 loop spans 15 amino acids. CDR3 DNA: TGTGCCAGCAGTCCGGGAGGGAAAGCCAAAAACATTCAGTACTTC. Amino acid sequence: CASSPGGKAKNIQYF.

This clone was observed a single time. Other DNA sequences from this sample encode an identical CDR3 as well. J is TRBJ2-1 and V is TRBV18, with unresolved D. Germline V gives CDR1 KGHSH, CDR2 LQKENI. CDR3 length: 13 amino acids. With 3 bases removed from V and 7 bases from J, the gap between germline ends came to 10 bases. CDR3 nucleotides: TGTGCCAGCTCACCGCTTCTATTGAATGAGCAGTTCTTC. It encodes CASSPLLLNEQFF. The full variable domain, with the rest looked up from reference TRBV18 and TRBJ2-1, is NAGVMQNPRHLVRRRGQEARLRCSPMKGHSHVYWYRQLPEEGLKFMVYLQKENIIDESGMPKERFSAEFPKEGPSILRIQQVVRGDSAAYFCASSPLLLNEQFFGPGTRLTVL.

The chain links TRBV27 to TRBJ1-5; weak D call: TRBD1 (5 bases). The CDR3 is made up of 15 amino acids. The V gene's germline CDR1 is MNHEY and CDR2 SMNVEV (reference sequence). The V end lost 0 bases, the J end lost 4 bases, and 10 bases lay between the germline ends. The CDR3 DNA is TGTGCCAGCAGTTTATCATGGGGGGGTAATCAGCCCCAGCATTTT. Translating gives CASSLSWGGNQPQHF.

V gene TRBV10-3 combines with J gene TRBJ2-3; maybe TRBD2 (5 bases). CDR1 is ENHRY and CDR2 is SYGVKD in the germline V gene. This CDR3 is 13 amino acids long. V was trimmed by 8 bases and J by 6 bases, leaving 15 bases between them. CDR3 sequence reads: CAISWRVGDTQYF. The CDR3 DNA is TGTGCCATCTCATGGCGGGTAGGGGATACGCAGTATTTT.

The gene calls are TRBV5-1 and TRBJ2-1; 10 bases map to TRBD1. Looked up from germline, CDR1 is SGHRS and CDR2 is YFSETQ. V lost 2 bases and J lost 7; bases outside the gene matches: 12. The CDR3 totals 17 residues. The CDR3 reads CASSLKSGTGVRNEQFF. As DNA, the CDR3 is TGCGCCAGCAGCTTAAAATCCGGGACAGGGGTGCGAAATGAGCAGTTCTTC.

The chain combines TRBV29-1 with TRBJ2-3; TRBD1 matches 7 bases. The CDR3 is 13 amino acids. V was clipped by 6 bases and J by 5 bases; unmatched bases: 8. Germline assignment: CDR1 SQVTM and CDR2 ANQGSEA. As DNA, the CDR3 is TGCAGCGTGCCACAGGGGCGGAAAGATACGCAGTATTTT. This gives the protein CSVPQGRKDTQYF.

This chain connects TRBV30 to TRBJ1-2, with 9 bases fitting TRBD1. With V trimmed by 3 bases and J by 6 bases, 5 bases remained unmatched. CDR1 GTSNPN and CDR2 SVGIG come from the germline V gene (reference sequence). The CDR3 covers 13 residues. This chain's CDR3 is CAWRGWTGDGYTF. The CDR3, as DNA: TGTGCCTGGAGGGGCTGGACAGGGGATGGCTACACCTTC.

CDR3 amino acids: CASRTDREYTGELFF. The DNA of the CDR3 is TGTGCCAGTAGAACGGACAGGGAGTACACCGGGGAGCTGTTTTTT. The V gene is TRBV19, the J gene TRBJ2-2, with TRBD1 identical over 8 bases. This CDR3 is built from 15 residues. Trimming removed 6 bases from V and 3 bases from J; junction bases left unmatched: 6. The germline gives CDR1 LNHDA, CDR2 SQIVND (reference sequence).